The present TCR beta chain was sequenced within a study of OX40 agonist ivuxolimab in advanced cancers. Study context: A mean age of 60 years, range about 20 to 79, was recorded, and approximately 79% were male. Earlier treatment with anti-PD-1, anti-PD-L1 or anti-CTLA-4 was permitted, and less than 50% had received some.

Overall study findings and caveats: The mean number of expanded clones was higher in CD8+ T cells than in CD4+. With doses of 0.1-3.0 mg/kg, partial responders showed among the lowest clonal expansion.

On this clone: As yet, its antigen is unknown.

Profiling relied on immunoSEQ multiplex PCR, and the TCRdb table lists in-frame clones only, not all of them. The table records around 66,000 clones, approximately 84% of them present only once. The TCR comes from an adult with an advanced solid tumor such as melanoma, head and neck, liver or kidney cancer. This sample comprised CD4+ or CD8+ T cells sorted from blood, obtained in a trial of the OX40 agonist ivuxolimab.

The CDR3 nucleotides read TGTGCCAGCAGTGCGGCGGCAGGGCCAAATGAAAAACTGTTTTTT. Residues: CASSAAAGPNEKLFF. This chain connects TRBV2 to TRBJ1-4; D may be TRBD1 (5 bases). Germline CDR1 reads SNHLY; CDR2 reads FYNNEI. The CDR3 is made up of 15 amino acids. V was pared by 4 bases and J by 5 bases, with 14 bases between. Together with reference TRBV2 and TRBJ1-4, the CDR3 gives the full variable domain: EPEVTQTPSHQVTQMGQEVILRCVPISNHLYFYWYRQILGQKVEFLVSFYNNEISEKSEIFDDQFSVERPDGSNFTLKIRSTKLEDSAMYFCASSAAAGPNEKLFFGSGTQLSVL.